This T cell receptor (beta chain) was retrieved from a study of identifying expanded T cells in peripheral blood. Sequencing was performed with immunoSEQ multiplex PCR; in TCRdb, only in-frame clones are kept and a portion is missing. This table holds about 63,000 clones, about four fifths found once. Germline assignment: CDR1 SGHTA and CDR2 FQGNSA. Deletions cut 6 bases from V and 7 bases from J, with 15 bases between. The CDR3 runs to 13 residues. The chain employs TRBV7-2 and TRBJ1-2; TRBD1 is a possible D gene (6 bases). Sequenced material: blood. The clonotype originates from a person aged 18 to 75 in good health. The CDR3 spells CASREGRGTGYTF. The CDR3, as DNA: TGTGCCAGCAGGGAAGGCAGGGGCACTGGCTACACCTTC.